The T cell receptor beta chain described here comes from a study of blood T cell repertoires in COVID-19. As for the study in general: Samples came from the United States, Italy and Spain, spanning acute and convalescent COVID-19. T cells, B-cell-depleted T cells, or PBMCs provided the cDNA or gDNA that served as material.

In the original analysis: Estimated nucleated cell counts came from reference gene primer amplification. The data were produced by immunoSEQ multiplex PCR, yet TCRdb's version contains in-frame clones alone and is incomplete. Clone size and V and J calls were adopted from that table, with D and trimming inferred from the DNA. Of approximately 120,000 clones in the sample, around 85% are singletons; the top ten hold around 4.5%. Germline V gene data show CDR1 as MNHEY and CDR2 as SMNVEV (reference sequence). After removal of 3 bases from V and 2 bases from J, the junction contained 13 bases not matched to a gene. This CDR3 spans 18 amino acids.

Sequencing was performed on peripheral blood. The chain has TRBV27 and TRBJ2-5; the match to TRBD1 covers 9 bases. This clonotype originated in a human donor in a cohort sampled during active COVID-19. The CDR3 loop is CASSFHHPGQGRQETQYF. The CDR3 DNA follows: TGTGCCAGCAGTTTCCATCACCCGGGACAGGGTCGACAAGAGACCCAGTACTTC.